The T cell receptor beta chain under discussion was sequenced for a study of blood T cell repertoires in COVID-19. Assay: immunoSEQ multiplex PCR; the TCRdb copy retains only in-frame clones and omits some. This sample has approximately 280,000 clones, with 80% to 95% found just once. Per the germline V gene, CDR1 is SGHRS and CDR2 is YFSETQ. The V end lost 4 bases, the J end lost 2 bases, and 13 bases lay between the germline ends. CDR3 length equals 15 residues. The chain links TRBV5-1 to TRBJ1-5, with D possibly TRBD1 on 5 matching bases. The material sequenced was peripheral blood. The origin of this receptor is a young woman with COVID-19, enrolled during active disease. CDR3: CASSLWPGGNQPQHF. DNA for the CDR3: TGCGCCAGCAGCCTGTGGCCGGGGGGCAATCAGCCCCAGCATTTT.